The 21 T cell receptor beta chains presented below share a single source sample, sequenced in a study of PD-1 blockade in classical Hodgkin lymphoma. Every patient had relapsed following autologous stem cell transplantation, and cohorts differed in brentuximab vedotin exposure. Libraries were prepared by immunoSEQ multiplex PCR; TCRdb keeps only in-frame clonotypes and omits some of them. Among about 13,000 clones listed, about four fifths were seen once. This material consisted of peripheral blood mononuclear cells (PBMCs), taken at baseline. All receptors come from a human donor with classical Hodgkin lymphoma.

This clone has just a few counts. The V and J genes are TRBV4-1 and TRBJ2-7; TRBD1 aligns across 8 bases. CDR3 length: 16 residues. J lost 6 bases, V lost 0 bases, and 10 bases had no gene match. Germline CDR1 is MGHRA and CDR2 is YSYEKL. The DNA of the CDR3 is TGCGCCAGCAGCCAAGATCCCGGACAGGGTATTACCGAGCAGTACTTC. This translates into CASSQDPGQGITEQYF.

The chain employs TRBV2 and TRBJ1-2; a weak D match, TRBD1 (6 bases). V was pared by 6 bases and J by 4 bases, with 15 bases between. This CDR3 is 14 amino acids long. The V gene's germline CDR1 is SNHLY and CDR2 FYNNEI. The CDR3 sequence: CASSTQGMGYGYTF. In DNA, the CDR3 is TGTGCCAGCAGCACACAGGGTATGGGCTATGGCTACACCTTC.

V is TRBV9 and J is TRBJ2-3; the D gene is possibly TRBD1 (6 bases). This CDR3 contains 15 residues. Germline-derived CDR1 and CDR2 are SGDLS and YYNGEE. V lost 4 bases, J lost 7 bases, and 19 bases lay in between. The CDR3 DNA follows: TGTGCCAGCAGCCCTAAAACAGGGCTTGGGCATACGCAGTATTTT. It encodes CASSPKTGLGHTQYF.

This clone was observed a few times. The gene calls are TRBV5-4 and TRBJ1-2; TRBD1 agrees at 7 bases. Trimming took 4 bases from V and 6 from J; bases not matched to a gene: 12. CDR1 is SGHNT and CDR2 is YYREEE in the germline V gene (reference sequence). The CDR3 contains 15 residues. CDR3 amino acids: CASSVPQGKGDGYTF. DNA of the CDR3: TGTGCCAGCAGCGTACCACAGGGGAAAGGGGATGGCTACACCTTC. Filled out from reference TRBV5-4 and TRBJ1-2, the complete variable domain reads ETGVTQSPTHLIKTRGQQVTLRCSSQSGHNTVSWYQQALGQGPQFIFQYYREEENGRGNFPPRFSGLQFPNYSSELNVNALELDDSALYLCASSVPQGKGDGYTFGSGTRLTVV.

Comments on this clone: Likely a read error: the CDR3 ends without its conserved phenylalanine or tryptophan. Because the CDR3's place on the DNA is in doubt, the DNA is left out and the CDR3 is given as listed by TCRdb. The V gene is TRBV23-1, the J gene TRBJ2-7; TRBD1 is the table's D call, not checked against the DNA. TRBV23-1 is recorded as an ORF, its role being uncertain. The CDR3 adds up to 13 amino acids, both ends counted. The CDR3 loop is CASTQGGESTSQL.

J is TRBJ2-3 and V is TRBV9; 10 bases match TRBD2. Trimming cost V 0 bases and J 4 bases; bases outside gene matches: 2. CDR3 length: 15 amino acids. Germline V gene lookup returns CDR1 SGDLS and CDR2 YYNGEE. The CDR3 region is CASSVGLAGADTQYF. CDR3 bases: TGTGCCAGCAGCGTAGGGCTAGCGGGGGCAGATACGCAGTATTTT.

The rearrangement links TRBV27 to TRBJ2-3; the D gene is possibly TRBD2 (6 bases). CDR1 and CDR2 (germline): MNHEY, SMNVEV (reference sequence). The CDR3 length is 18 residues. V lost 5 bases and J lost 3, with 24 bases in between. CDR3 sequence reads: CASSPHRGGWATTDTQYF. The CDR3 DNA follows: TGTGCCAGCAGTCCCCACCGAGGAGGGTGGGCTACGACAGATACGCAGTATTTT.

The CDR3 coding sequence is TGCAGCGTTGAACGACAGGGGAATGAGCAGTTCTTC. This encodes CSVERQGNEQFF. The chain uses TRBV29-1 and TRBJ2-1, with 8 bases that match TRBD1. The CDR3 is 12 amino acids. Germline assignment: CDR1 SQVTM and CDR2 ANQGSEA. V was clipped by 2 bases and J by 7 bases; unmatched bases: 1.

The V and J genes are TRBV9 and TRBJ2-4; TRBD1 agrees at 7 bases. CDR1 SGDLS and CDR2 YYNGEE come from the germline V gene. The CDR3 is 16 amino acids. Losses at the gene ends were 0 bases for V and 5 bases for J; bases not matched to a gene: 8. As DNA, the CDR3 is TGTGCCAGCAGCGTAGCCCCCGACAGGGTCCAAAACATTCAGTACTTC. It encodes CASSVAPDRVQNIQYF. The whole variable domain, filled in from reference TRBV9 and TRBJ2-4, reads DSGVTQTPKHLITATGQRVTLRCSPRSGDLSVYWYQQSLDQGLQFLIQYYNGEERAKGNILERFSAQQFPDLHSELNLSSLELGDSALYFCASSVAPDRVQNIQYFGAGTRLSVL.

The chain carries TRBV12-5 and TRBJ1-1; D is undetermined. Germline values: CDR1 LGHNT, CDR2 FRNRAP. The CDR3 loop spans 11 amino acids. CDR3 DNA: TGTGCCAGTCGGGAGGGCACTGAAGCTTTCTTT. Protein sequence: CASREGTEAFF.

This CDR3 is CASSYGLDGYNSPLHF. The CDR3 region has the DNA TGTGCCAGCAGTTACGGGTTAGACGGCTATAATTCACCCCTCCACTTT. This rearrangement joins TRBV6-5 to TRBJ1-6; D remains unclear. The length of the CDR3 is 16 residues. V was clipped by 2 bases and J by 3 bases, with 11 bases between them. CDR1 MNHEY and CDR2 SVGAGI come from the germline V gene.

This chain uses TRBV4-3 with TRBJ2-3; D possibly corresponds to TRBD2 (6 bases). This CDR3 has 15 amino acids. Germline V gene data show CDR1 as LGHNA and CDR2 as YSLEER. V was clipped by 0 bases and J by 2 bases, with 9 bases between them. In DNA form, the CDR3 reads TGCGCCAGCAGCCAAGATGCGGGGCCCACAGATACGCAGTATTTT. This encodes CASSQDAGPTDTQYF.

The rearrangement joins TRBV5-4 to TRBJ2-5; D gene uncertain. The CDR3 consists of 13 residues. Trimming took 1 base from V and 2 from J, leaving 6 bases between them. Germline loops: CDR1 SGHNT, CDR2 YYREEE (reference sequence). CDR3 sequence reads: CASSLKNQETQYF. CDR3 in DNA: TGTGCCAGCAGCTTGAAGAATCAAGAGACCCAGTACTTC.

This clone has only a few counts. Here the CDR3 reads CASSHRANYGYTF. CDR3 in DNA: TGTGCCAGCAGCCACAGGGCTAACTATGGCTACACCTTC. V usage is TRBV5-4 and J usage is TRBJ1-2; possible D gene TRBD1, 6 bases. The CDR3 loop spans 13 amino acids. Germline-derived CDR1 and CDR2 are SGHNT and YYREEE (reference sequence). The germline V and J ends were trimmed by 4 bases and 0 bases, with 7 bases remaining between them.

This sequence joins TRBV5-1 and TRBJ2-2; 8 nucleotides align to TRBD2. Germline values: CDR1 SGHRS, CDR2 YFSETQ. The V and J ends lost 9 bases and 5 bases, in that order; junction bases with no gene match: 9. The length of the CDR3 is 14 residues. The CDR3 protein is CATQAGEGTGELFF. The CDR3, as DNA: TGCGCCACCCAAGCGGGGGAGGGAACCGGGGAGCTGTTTTTT.

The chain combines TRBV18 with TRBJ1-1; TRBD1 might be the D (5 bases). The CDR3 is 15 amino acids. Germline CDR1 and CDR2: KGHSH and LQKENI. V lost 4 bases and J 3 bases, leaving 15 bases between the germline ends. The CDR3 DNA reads TGTGCCAGCTCACTGAGGGACCTTAAGGACACTGAAGCTTTCTTT. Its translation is CASSLRDLKDTEAFF.

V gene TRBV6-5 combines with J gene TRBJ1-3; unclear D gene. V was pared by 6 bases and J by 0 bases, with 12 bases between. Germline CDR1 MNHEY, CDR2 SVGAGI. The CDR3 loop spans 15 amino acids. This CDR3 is CASSPGFSSGNTIYF. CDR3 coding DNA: TGTGCCAGCAGCCCCGGGTTTAGCTCTGGAAACACCATATATTTT.

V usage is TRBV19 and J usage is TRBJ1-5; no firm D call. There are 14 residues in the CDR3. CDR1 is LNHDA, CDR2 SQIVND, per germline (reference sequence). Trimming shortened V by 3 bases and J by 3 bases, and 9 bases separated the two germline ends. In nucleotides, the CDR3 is TGTGCCAGTAGTATTATGCTGATCAATCAGCCCCAGCATTTT. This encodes CASSIMLINQPQHF. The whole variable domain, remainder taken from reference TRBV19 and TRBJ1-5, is DGGITQSPKYLFRKEGQNVTLSCEQNLNHDAMYWYRQDPGQGLRLIYYSQIVNDFQKGDIAEGYSVSREKKESFPLTVTSAQKNPTAFYLCASSIMLINQPQHFGDGTRLSIL.

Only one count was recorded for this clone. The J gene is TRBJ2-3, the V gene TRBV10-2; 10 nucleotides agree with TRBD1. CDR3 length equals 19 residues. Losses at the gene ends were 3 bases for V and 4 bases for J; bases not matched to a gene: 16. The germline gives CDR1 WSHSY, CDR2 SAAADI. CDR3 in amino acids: CASSDLDRGLLSIPDTQYF. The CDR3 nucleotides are TGCGCCAGCAGTGACTTAGACAGGGGGCTCCTTTCAATCCCAGATACGCAGTATTTT.

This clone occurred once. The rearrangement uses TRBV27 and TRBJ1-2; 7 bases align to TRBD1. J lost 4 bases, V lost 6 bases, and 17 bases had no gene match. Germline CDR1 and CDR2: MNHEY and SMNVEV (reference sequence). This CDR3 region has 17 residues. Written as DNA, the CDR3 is TGTGCCAGCAGCCTAACCCAGGGGGTCCTAACTTTCTATGGCTACACCTTC. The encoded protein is CASSLTQGVLTFYGYTF.

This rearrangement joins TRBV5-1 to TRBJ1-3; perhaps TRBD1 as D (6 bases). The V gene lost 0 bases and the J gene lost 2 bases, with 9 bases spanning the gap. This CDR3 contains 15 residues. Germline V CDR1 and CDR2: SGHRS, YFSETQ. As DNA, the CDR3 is TGCGCCAGCAGCTTGGGGTCAGGGGCTGGAAACACCATATATTTT. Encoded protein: CASSLGSGAGNTIYF.